These T cell receptor beta chains were read from a single sample in a study of shared clonotypes between healthy human individuals. Some clones are missing from TCRdb's copy, which holds only in-frame ones; the method was immunoSEQ multiplex PCR. Here the sample spans approximately 1,500,000 clones, 98% being singletons. Sequencing was carried out using naive CD4+ T cells sorted from blood. The receptor source for this set is a man aged 25-40 years in good health. Both conserved end residues are part of each CDR3. The D gene is left open where the match is weak. Some rows have no size entry. The others give once, few or many, or a class for an expanded clone.

clone_size: once; d_call: -; j_call: TRBJ2-2; v_call: TRBV7-8; cdr3_aa: CASSLTRQVGTGELFF; cdr3_nt: TGTGCCAGCAGCCTAACAAGACAGGTGGGCACCGGGGAGCTGTTTTTT
clone_size: once; d_call: -; j_call: TRBJ2-1; v_call: TRBV11-2; cdr3_aa: CASSYYPGQERGYNEQFF; cdr3_nt: TGTGCCAGCAGCTATTACCCCGGGCAGGAGAGGGGATACAATGAGCAGTTCTTC
clone_size: -; d_call: -; j_call: TRBJ1-1; v_call: TRBV4-1; cdr3_aa: CASSQERLGDTEAFF; cdr3_nt: TGCGCCAGCAGCCAAGAAAGACTTGGCGACACTGAAGCTTTCTTT
clone_size: -; d_call: TRBD1; j_call: TRBJ2-4; v_call: TRBV6-1; cdr3_aa: CASNLGQGAIQYF; cdr3_nt: TGTGCCAGCAATCTCGGACAGGGGGCTATTCAGTACTTC
clone_size: -; d_call: -; j_call: TRBJ2-4; v_call: TRBV19; cdr3_aa: CASKAEDIQYF; cdr3_nt: TGTGCCAGTAAGGCCGAGGACATTCAGTACTTC
clone_size: once; d_call: -; j_call: TRBJ1-1; v_call: TRBV28; cdr3_aa: CASSSDMSDAFF; cdr3_nt: TGTGCCAGCAGTTCTGATATGTCGGACGCTTTCTTT
clone_size: -; d_call: -; j_call: TRBJ2-1; v_call: TRBV9; cdr3_aa: CASSVEAGSYNEQFF; cdr3_nt: TGTGCCAGCAGCGTAGAGGCGGGCTCCTACAATGAGCAGTTCTTC
clone_size: -; d_call: -; j_call: TRBJ2-5; v_call: TRBV27; cdr3_aa: CASSLSGRKETQYF; cdr3_nt: TGTGCCAGCAGTTTATCGGGCAGGAAAGAGACCCAGTACTTC
clone_size: -; d_call: TRBD2; j_call: TRBJ2-3; v_call: TRBV28; cdr3_aa: CASSPPGGPRSDTQYF; cdr3_nt: TGTGCCAGCAGTCCCCCGGGGGGGCCAAGGTCAGATACGCAGTATTTT
clone_size: -; d_call: TRBD1; j_call: TRBJ1-4; v_call: TRBV5-1; cdr3_aa: CASSPDAGGFNEKLFF; cdr3_nt: TGCGCCAGCAGCCCGGATGCAGGGGGCTTTAATGAAAAACTGTTTTTT
clone_size: once; d_call: TRBD2; j_call: TRBJ2-7; v_call: TRBV28; cdr3_aa: CASSLPSGGFYEQYF; cdr3_nt: TGTGCCAGCAGCTTGCCGTCGGGGGGGTTCTACGAGCAGTACTTC
clone_size: -; d_call: TRBD2; j_call: TRBJ2-5; v_call: TRBV5-4; cdr3_aa: CASSLDGLAVYQETQYF; cdr3_nt: TGTGCCAGCAGCTTGGACGGACTAGCGGTATACCAAGAGACCCAGTACTTC
clone_size: -; d_call: TRBD2; j_call: TRBJ2-3; v_call: TRBV18; cdr3_aa: CASSPLLTSGRGTDTQYF; cdr3_nt: TGTGCCAGCTCACCTCTCCTGACTAGCGGGAGGGGGACAGATACGCAGTATTTT
clone_size: -; d_call: TRBD1; j_call: TRBJ1-1; v_call: TRBV9; cdr3_aa: CASSPGGRMMNTEAFF; cdr3_nt: TGTGCCAGCAGCCCAGGGGGACGGATGATGAACACTGAAGCTTTCTTT
clone_size: -; d_call: -; j_call: TRBJ1-5; v_call: TRBV27; cdr3_aa: CASRRGPGLQPQHF; cdr3_nt: TGTGCCAGCAGGCGGGGGCCAGGGTTGCAGCCCCAGCATTTT
clone_size: -; d_call: -; j_call: TRBJ2-1; v_call: TRBV11-3; cdr3_aa: CASSLGHQEGSYNEQFF; cdr3_nt: TGTGCCAGCAGCTTAGGGCATCAAGAGGGGTCCTACAATGAGCAGTTCTTC
clone_size: -; d_call: TRBD1; j_call: TRBJ1-2; v_call: TRBV18; cdr3_aa: CASSRGDREVLGYTF; cdr3_nt: TGTGCCAGCTCACGAGGGGACAGGGAAGTTCTTGGCTACACCTTC
clone_size: -; d_call: TRBD1; j_call: TRBJ2-7; v_call: TRBV2; cdr3_aa: CASTETGALVNEQYF; cdr3_nt: TGTGCCAGCACCGAGACAGGGGCCCTCGTCAACGAGCAGTACTTC
clone_size: -; d_call: TRBD1; j_call: TRBJ2-2; v_call: TRBV5-6; cdr3_aa: CASSLLDRVDTGELFF; cdr3_nt: TGTGCCAGCAGCTTGCTGGACAGGGTTGACACCGGGGAGCTGTTTTTT
clone_size: once; d_call: TRBD1; j_call: TRBJ1-2; v_call: TRBV9; cdr3_aa: CASSGRDRHIYGYTF; cdr3_nt: TGTGCCAGCAGCGGAAGGGACAGACACATCTATGGCTACACCTTC
clone_size: -; d_call: -; j_call: TRBJ2-7; v_call: TRBV6-1; cdr3_aa: CASSSPLGYEQYF; cdr3_nt: TGTGCCAGCAGCTCACCACTGGGTTACGAGCAGTACTTC
clone_size: -; d_call: TRBD1; j_call: TRBJ2-2; v_call: TRBV12-5; cdr3_aa: CASGPGTGNTGELFF; cdr3_nt: TGTGCTAGTGGTCCCGGGACAGGGAACACCGGGGAGCTGTTTTTT
clone_size: -; d_call: -; j_call: TRBJ1-1; v_call: TRBV7-9; cdr3_aa: CASSPGTVNTEAFF; cdr3_nt: TGTGCCAGCAGCCCCGGGACGGTGAACACTGAAGCTTTCTTT
clone_size: -; d_call: -; j_call: TRBJ1-1; v_call: TRBV19; cdr3_aa: CASSPRGTVNTEAFF; cdr3_nt: TGTGCCAGTAGTCCCAGAGGGACGGTGAACACTGAAGCTTTCTTT
clone_size: -; d_call: -; j_call: TRBJ2-1; v_call: TRBV5-6; cdr3_aa: CASSFGTLSYNEQFF; cdr3_nt: TGTGCCAGCAGTTTTGGGACTCTCTCCTACAATGAGCAGTTCTTC
clone_size: -; d_call: -; j_call: TRBJ2-7; v_call: TRBV7-9; cdr3_aa: CASSYGQLGEQYF; cdr3_nt: TGTGCCAGCAGCTACGGACAGCTCGGCGAGCAGTACTTC
clone_size: -; d_call: TRBD2; j_call: TRBJ2-7; v_call: TRBV18; cdr3_aa: CASSELAGLYEQYF; cdr3_nt: TGTGCCAGCTCAGAACTAGCGGGACTATACGAGCAGTACTTC
clone_size: -; d_call: -; j_call: TRBJ2-3; v_call: TRBV19; cdr3_aa: CASTPRRTFTDTQYF; cdr3_nt: TGTGCCAGTACTCCAAGGCGGACCTTCACAGATACGCAGTATTTT
clone_size: -; d_call: -; j_call: TRBJ2-3; v_call: TRBV9; cdr3_aa: CASQFGLTRTDTQYF; cdr3_nt: TGTGCCAGTCAATTCGGACTGACCCGCACAGATACGCAGTATTTT
clone_size: -; d_call: TRBD1; j_call: TRBJ2-3; v_call: TRBV5-4; cdr3_aa: CASSLNRGSTDTQYF; cdr3_nt: TGTGCCAGCAGCTTAAACAGGGGTAGCACAGATACGCAGTATTTT
clone_size: -; d_call: TRBD1; j_call: TRBJ2-3; v_call: TRBV18; cdr3_aa: CASSPPTGWGSDTQYF; cdr3_nt: TGTGCCAGCTCACCTCCGACAGGGTGGGGCTCAGATACGCAGTATTTT
clone_size: -; d_call: TRBD2; j_call: TRBJ2-3; v_call: TRBV7-9; cdr3_aa: CATSGASTDTQYF; cdr3_nt: TGTGCCACTAGCGGAGCTAGCACAGATACGCAGTATTTT
clone_size: -; d_call: TRBD2; j_call: TRBJ2-7; v_call: TRBV7-8; cdr3_aa: CASRELLAGYEQYF; cdr3_nt: TGTGCCAGCAGGGAATTACTAGCGGGCTACGAGCAGTACTTC
clone_size: -; d_call: -; j_call: TRBJ2-3; v_call: TRBV2; cdr3_aa: CASREVAISTDTQYF; cdr3_nt: TGTGCCAGCAGAGAAGTAGCGATTAGTACAGATACGCAGTATTTT
clone_size: -; d_call: TRBD2; j_call: TRBJ2-7; v_call: TRBV27; cdr3_aa: CASSSERTSGRAPLREQYF; cdr3_nt: TGTGCCAGCAGTTCCGAGAGGACTAGCGGGAGGGCCCCCTTGAGGGAGCAGTACTTC
clone_size: -; d_call: -; j_call: TRBJ1-5; v_call: TRBV6-6; cdr3_aa: CASSLDRWSNQPQHF; cdr3_nt: TGTGCCAGCAGTCTCGACAGGTGGAGCAATCAGCCCCAGCATTTT
clone_size: -; d_call: TRBD1; j_call: TRBJ2-2; v_call: TRBV9; cdr3_aa: CASSPRQGDTGELFF; cdr3_nt: TGTGCCAGCAGCCCCCGACAGGGTGACACCGGGGAGCTGTTTTTT
clone_size: -; d_call: -; j_call: TRBJ2-5; v_call: TRBV19; cdr3_aa: CASSKLRELGETQYF; cdr3_nt: TGTGCCAGTAGTAAGTTGAGGGAGCTAGGAGAGACCCAGTACTTC
clone_size: -; d_call: -; j_call: TRBJ2-5; v_call: TRBV5-4; cdr3_aa: CASSVRETQYF; cdr3_nt: TGTGCCAGCAGCGTTAGGGAGACCCAGTACTTC
clone_size: -; d_call: TRBD2; j_call: TRBJ2-5; v_call: TRBV5-1; cdr3_aa: CASSLGGLAGSQETQYF; cdr3_nt: TGCGCCAGCAGCTTGGGGGGACTAGCGGGATCACAAGAGACCCAGTACTTC
clone_size: -; d_call: -; j_call: TRBJ2-7; v_call: TRBV9; cdr3_aa: CASSVAPGGEQYF; cdr3_nt: TGTGCCAGCAGCGTAGCGCCCGGGGGCGAGCAGTACTTC
clone_size: -; d_call: TRBD1; j_call: TRBJ1-5; v_call: TRBV5-5; cdr3_aa: CASSSEGTAVQPQHF; cdr3_nt: TGTGCCAGCAGCTCCGAGGGGACAGCGGTTCAGCCCCAGCATTTT
clone_size: -; d_call: -; j_call: TRBJ2-7; v_call: TRBV11-2; cdr3_aa: CASRRQFYEQYF; cdr3_nt: TGTGCCAGCAGACGACAGTTCTACGAGCAGTACTTC
clone_size: -; d_call: -; j_call: TRBJ2-7; v_call: TRBV14; cdr3_aa: CASSQLGPFYEQYF; cdr3_nt: TGTGCCAGCAGTCAACTGGGACCCTTCTACGAGCAGTACTTC
clone_size: -; d_call: -; j_call: TRBJ2-7; v_call: TRBV19; cdr3_aa: CASTPTNSYEQYF; cdr3_nt: TGTGCCAGTACCCCTACGAACTCCTACGAGCAGTACTTC